These 9 T cell receptor beta chains originate from one sample sequenced in a study of post-analysis software for immune sequencing data. Regarding the study as a whole: A handful of TRBV segments were more frequent in patients than controls; TRBV5-6, TRBV5-1 and TRBV20-1 belonged to this group.

These receptors have no identified antigens. Incorporated into the TCR beta cDNA libraries were unique molecular identifiers, which served to reduce PCR and sequencing biases. TCRdb recomputed calls from the PCR reads with MiXCR, one row per CDR3 protein. This sample has hundreds of thousands of distinct CDR3 sequences, with roughly 45% found just once. Sequenced input: blood. Receptors originate from a girl aged 5-17 years with multiple sclerosis.

This sequence joins TRBV6-5 and TRBJ2-2; TRBD2 matches 10 bases. Looked up from germline, CDR1 is MNHEY and CDR2 is SVGAGI. V dropped 6 bases and J dropped 1; count of bases not matched to a gene: 5. The CDR3 contains 16 residues. The CDR3, as DNA: TGTGCCAGCAGGCGGGTAGCGGGAGGGAACACCGGGGAGCTGTTTTTT. It yields the protein CASRRVAGGNTGELFF.

Comment on this clonotype: This may come from a read error, since a much larger clone is one base off. The J gene is TRBJ2-3, the V gene TRBV4-1; 7 positions agree with TRBD2. This CDR3 region has 15 residues. With 5 bases clipped from V and 4 bases from J, the junction kept 9 bases outside the gene matches. Germline CDR1 is MGHRA and CDR2 is YSYEKL. The CDR3 bases are TGCGCCAGCAGCGAAGGCCTAGCGGTCGCAGATACGCAGTATTTT. Translated, it gives CASSEGLAVADTQYF.

The genes are TRBV10-3 and TRBJ2-5, with 7 bases identical to TRBD1. The CDR3 is 13 amino acids. From germline, CDR1 is ENHRY and CDR2 SYGVKD. V lost 2 bases, J lost 3 bases, and 0 bases stayed unmatched. The CDR3 coding sequence is TGTGCCATCAGTGAGGGGACAGAAGAGACCCAGTACTTC. This gives the protein CAISEGTEETQYF.

This chain joins TRBV2 and TRBJ1-5; D remains ambiguous. With 6 bases removed from V and 0 bases from J, the gap between germline ends came to 9 bases. CDR3 length: 14 amino acids. Germline-derived CDR1 and CDR2 are SNHLY and FYNNEI. Here the CDR3 reads CASRATFSNQPQHF. CDR3 nucleotides: TGTGCCAGCAGAGCTACCTTTAGCAATCAGCCCCAGCATTTT. Full variable domain (remainder filled in from reference TRBV2 and TRBJ1-5): EPEVTQTPSHQVTQMGQEVILRCVPISNHLYFYWYRQILGQKVEFLVSFYNNEISEKSEIFDDQFSVERPDGSNFTLKIRSTKLEDSAMYFCASRATFSNQPQHFGDGTRLSIL.

This clonotype came up a few times. This rearrangement joins TRBV29-1 to TRBJ2-7, with 8 bases identical to TRBD1. CDR1 and CDR2 from the germline V gene are SQVTM and ANQGSEA. CDR3 length equals 14 residues. This CDR3 is CTSTGVTQRGTQYF. CDR3 DNA: TGCACTTCGACAGGGGTGACCCAACGAGGGACTCAGTACTTC.

V usage is TRBV10-3 and J usage is TRBJ2-3, with a weak D call TRBD1 (6 bases). The CDR3 is 20 amino acids. Deletions cut 2 bases from V and 2 bases from J, with 26 bases between. Germline V lookup: CDR1 ENHRY, CDR2 SYGVKD. The CDR3 region is CAISEVGKDSYRAVTDTQYF. The DNA for the CDR3 is TGTGCCATCAGTGAGGTTGGAAAGGACTCTTACAGGGCGGTCACAGATACGCAGTATTTT.

V is TRBV27 and J is TRBJ1-4; TRBD1 agrees at 7 bases. The CDR3 runs 17 residues. Germline assignment: CDR1 MNHEY and CDR2 SMNVEV (reference sequence). With V trimmed by 0 bases and J by 3 bases, 7 bases remained unmatched. The CDR3 here is CASSLSVRDRANEKLFF. The CDR3 DNA sequence: TGTGCCAGCAGTTTATCAGTACGGGACAGAGCTAATGAAAAACTGTTTTTT.

This clonotype occurred a few times. The chain recombines TRBV7-2 with TRBJ1-5; the match to TRBD1 covers 9 bases. The CDR3 spans 16 residues. V was pared by 2 bases and J by 4 bases, with 6 bases of the junction left unmatched. Germline V gives CDR1 SGHTA, CDR2 FQGNSA. The CDR3 protein is CASSLRTGALNQPQHF. The CDR3 DNA reads TGTGCCAGCAGCTTAAGGACAGGGGCATTGAATCAGCCCCAGCATTTT.

This clonotype was seen more than once but under ten times. The chain combines TRBV9 with TRBJ2-7; D tentatively reads TRBD1 or TRBD2 (5 bases each). Trimming removed 3 bases from V and 0 bases from J, with 13 bases in between. Per germline, CDR1 SGDLS and CDR2 YYNGEE. The CDR3 consists of 15 residues. In DNA form, the CDR3 reads TGTGCCAGCAGCGGAACGGGACGGAGCTCCTACGAGCAGTACTTC. Translated, it gives CASSGTGRSSYEQYF.